At least ten counts were recorded for the clone carrying this T cell receptor (beta chain). Its specificity is unknown. The CDR3 extends over 15 amino acids. The junction had 7 bases not matched to a gene; V was cut back by 2 bases and J by 4 bases. Germline CDR1 MNHEY, CDR2 SVGAGI. RNA transcripts yielded amplified TCR beta CDR3 regions. Scientists carried out first-round RT-PCR using HTBI primers and then a second-round multiplex PCR. TCRdb passed the multiplex PCR reads through MiXCR, listing each CDR3 protein once. The data show around 400,000 distinct CDR3 sequences, 15% to 20% seen once. This specimen belongs to a study of Graves' ophthalmopathy and Graves' hyperthyroidism. The wider study: Peripheral blood (taken before any treatment) was collected at initial diagnosis. Study-wide points: In blood, most expanded thyroid clonotypes above 0.001 frequency were also detected.

This rearrangement joins TRBV6-5 to TRBJ1-1, with 7 bases aligning to TRBD1. What was sequenced was peripheral blood. The sequence was obtained from a woman between 18 and 29 years old with Graves' ophthalmopathy. As DNA, the CDR3 is TGTGCCAGCAGTTACGGGACAGACTGGAGCACTGAAGCTTTCTTT. It is translated as CASSYGTDWSTEAFF.